This TCR beta chain was sequenced for a study of blood T cell repertoires in COVID-19. Overall study context: Samples of COVID-19 (acute and convalescent) were obtained from the United States, Italy and Spain. Sources were T cells, B-cell-depleted T cells, or PBMCs; the material itself was cDNA or gDNA.

Original processing notes: Reference gene primer amplification gave estimated nucleated cell counts. The data were produced by immunoSEQ multiplex PCR, yet TCRdb's version contains in-frame clones alone and is incomplete. Clonal size and the V and J genes are those of that table, whereas D and trimming came from the DNA. Among 150,000 or so clones listed, 65% to 85% were seen once. The CDR3 runs 12 residues. Germline values: CDR1 MRHNA, CDR2 SNTAGT. V gave up 3 bases and J gave up 12 bases, with 15 bases separating them. The receptor comes from an older woman with acute or convalescent COVID-19. V and J are TRBV6-4 and TRBJ2-7; no firm D call. Sequenced: peripheral blood. The CDR3 sequence is CASSESLNGRYF. CDR3 in DNA: TGTGCCAGCAGTGAAAGTCTAAATGGGCGGTACTTC.